This paragraph reports one T cell receptor (beta chain). The sample is drawn from a study of OX40 agonist ivuxolimab in advanced cancers. Some clones are missing from TCRdb's copy, which holds only in-frame ones; the method was immunoSEQ multiplex PCR. This table holds tens of thousands of clones, about 90% found once. Looked up from germline, CDR1 is LNHDA and CDR2 is SQIVND (reference sequence). Between the trimmed V and J ends, which lost 4 bases and 3 bases, there was a span of 16 bases. This CDR3 contains 15 residues. This chain connects TRBV19 to TRBJ2-7; D possibly corresponds to TRBD1 (5 bases). The material sequenced was CD4+ or CD8+ T cells sorted from blood, taken in a trial of the OX40 agonist ivuxolimab. This TCR was sampled from an adult with an advanced solid tumor such as melanoma, head and neck, liver or kidney cancer. CDR3 nucleotides: TGTGCCAGTAGTAAAGGCAGGGATGACCACTACGAGCAGTACTTC. Residues: CASSKGRDDHYEQYF.